This paragraph covers one T cell receptor beta chain sequence. Germline loops: CDR1 LGHNT, CDR2 FRNRAP. V lost 0 bases and J lost 2, with 7 bases in between. The CDR3 is 14 residues long. Time point noted: pre-treatment sample, taken before nivolumab and TIL therapy. The data stem from a study of TIL therapy for anti-PD-1-resistant metastatic lung cancer. The libraries were made with immunoSEQ v3. TCRdb keeps only in-frame clones here, not all; method: immunoSEQ multiplex PCR. The data contain roughly 60,000 clones, 87% of them seen just once; the ten biggest clones take up 2.5% to 3%. The clonotype originates from a person aged 25 to 79 with non-small cell lung cancer. The sequences come from blood, collected at baseline. This chain links TRBV12-5 with TRBJ1-1; D gene unclear. DNA for the CDR3: TGTGCTAGTGGTTTGGTCCCCGGAAACACTGAAGCTTTCTTT. This translates into CASGLVPGNTEAFF.